Listed here is a single TCR beta chain. Its antigen remains unknown. The data were obtained in a study of cytomegalovirus exposure and HLA in healthy donors. PCR was performed using 60 Vbeta and 13 Jbeta primers. The protocol was immunoSEQ multiplex PCR, while the TCRdb copy is restricted to in-frame clones and leaves out a portion. The sample contains over 150,000 clones, around 77% of which appear only once. Whole-study findings and limits: According to the study, 180 or so TCR beta chains were cytomegalovirus-associated. Reportedly, TCR beta sequences accurately predicted HLA-A and HLA-B alleles in most subjects. In all likelihood, a cluster of highly shared sequence variants was a sequencing artifact. In a later analysis, a missense DCLRE1C variant was linked to TCR beta V- and J-gene trimming.

There are 15 residues in the CDR3. From germline, CDR1 is LGHNA and CDR2 YNFKEQ. J lost 5 bases, V lost 0 bases, and 6 bases had no gene match. The sample consisted of PBMCs. The V call is TRBV4-2, the J call TRBJ2-5; 7 bases map to TRBD1. The receptor comes from a woman aged 25 to 39 in good health and CMV-seronegative. The CDR3 DNA follows: TGTGCCAGCAGCCAAGATGACAGGGTGGAGGAGACCCAGTACTTC. Translation: CASSQDDRVEETQYF.